Below are 24 T cell receptor beta chains sequenced from a single sample in a study of T-cell memory formation after mild COVID-19. TCRdb re-called the 5' RACE reads with MiXCR, one entry per CDR3 protein. Among 470,000 or so distinct CDR3 sequences listed, approximately 18% were seen once. The sequenced material came from PBMCs or a T cell subset sorted from them (not recorded which). The receptors originated from an adult woman who had mild COVID-19 (a few samples of this study predate the infection). Cell type and time point are not known.

The rearrangement links TRBV6-5 to TRBJ2-3; 7 nucleotides agree with TRBD1. Losses at the gene ends were 8 bases for V and 1 base for J; bases not matched to a gene: 9. Germline V gives CDR1 MNHEY, CDR2 SVGAGI. This CDR3 is built from 15 residues. The CDR3: CASSRQGPRTDTQYF. In DNA form, the CDR3 reads TGTGCCAGCTCTAGACAGGGCCCCCGCACAGATACGCAGTATTTT.

This clonotype occurred a few times. This chain's CDR3 is CSVPGPDYEQYF. DNA for the CDR3: TGCAGCGTCCCGGGACCAGACTACGAGCAGTACTTC. V and J are TRBV29-1 and TRBJ2-7; TRBD1 or TRBD2 may be the D gene (5 bases each). This CDR3 region has 12 residues. V was clipped by 6 bases and J by 3 bases, with 12 bases between them. The germline CDR1 and CDR2 sequences are SQVTM and ANQGSEA.

V is TRBV14 and J is TRBJ2-7; the D gene is possibly TRBD2 (5 bases). Trimming shortened V by 0 bases and J by 0 bases, and 12 bases separated the two germline ends. This CDR3 region has 16 residues. Germline V lookup: CDR1 SGHDN, CDR2 FVKESK. Here the CDR3 reads CASSQETGESSYEQYF. The CDR3 nucleotides are TGTGCCAGCAGCCAAGAGACTGGGGAGAGCTCCTACGAGCAGTACTTC. The full variable domain, its missing parts supplied by reference TRBV14 and TRBJ2-7, is EAGVTQFPSHSVIEKGQTVTLRCDPISGHDNLYWYRRVMGKEIKFLLHFVKESKQDESGMPNNRFLAERTGGTYSTLKVQPAELEDSGVYFCASSQETGESSYEQYFGPGTRLTVT.

This clonotype was recorded at least ten times. This chain joins TRBV18 and TRBJ1-2, with D possibly TRBD1 on 5 matching bases. The length of the CDR3 is 14 residues. Trimming took off 4 bases at V and 3 bases at J, with 12 bases between the two ends. CDR1 is KGHSH and CDR2 is LQKENI in the germline V gene. The CDR3 DNA is TGTGCCAGCTCACACCCAGGGCGGGACTATGGCTACACCTTC. Translated, it gives CASSHPGRDYGYTF.

This clonotype was seen a handful of times. J is TRBJ2-1 and V is TRBV5-8; a possible D gene is TRBD1 (6 bases). Germline V gene data show CDR1 as SGHTS and CDR2 as YDEGEE. V was clipped by 0 bases and J by 9 bases, with 22 bases between them. The CDR3 contains 17 residues. The CDR3 sequence is CASSLVPGAGDVGEQFF. The DNA for the CDR3 is TGTGCCAGCAGCTTGGTCCCAGGGGCAGGGGACGTTGGTGAGCAGTTCTTC.

This clonotype has a handful of counts. The rearrangement links TRBV18 to TRBJ2-5; 8 positions match TRBD1. Germline lookup yields CDR1 KGHSH and CDR2 LQKENI. V dropped 1 base and J dropped 5; count of bases not matched to a gene: 6. The length of the CDR3 is 15 residues. The CDR3 sequence is CASSPHRGTSETQYF. CDR3 sequence (DNA): TGTGCCAGCTCACCACACAGGGGGACATCGGAGACCCAGTACTTC.

The chain uses TRBV20-1 and TRBJ2-1; 12 bases align to TRBD1. Germline CDR1 is DFQATT and CDR2 is SNEGSKA (reference sequence). CDR3 length: 16 amino acids. Trimming took 4 bases from V and 9 from J; bases not matched to a gene: 13. The CDR3 spells CSATSPPGQGAVEQFF. The CDR3 DNA reads as TGCAGTGCTACCTCCCCCCCGGGACAGGGGGCCGTTGAGCAGTTCTTC.

This clonotype was seen more than once but under ten times. The chain carries TRBV19 and TRBJ2-1; the D is unclear. There are 15 residues in the CDR3. Germline lookup yields CDR1 LNHDA and CDR2 SQIVND (reference sequence). The V end was cut by 4 bases, the J end by 5 bases, with 15 bases between. The CDR3 DNA sequence: TGTGCCAGTAGTAGAACCTGGGTGGCTAACAATGAGCAGTTCTTC. This codes for CASSRTWVANNEQFF. The full variable domain, in which reference TRBV19 and TRBJ2-1 provide the parts outside the CDR3, is DGGITQSPKYLFRKEGQNVTLSCEQNLNHDAMYWYRQDPGQGLRLIYYSQIVNDFQKGDIAEGYSVSREKKESFPLTVTSAQKNPTAFYLCASSRTWVANNEQFFGPGTRLTVL.

V usage is TRBV20-1 and J usage is TRBJ2-5; D ambiguous. The V gene lost 3 bases and the J gene lost 5 bases, with 13 bases spanning the gap. In germline, CDR1 is DFQATT, CDR2 SNEGSKA (reference sequence). This CDR3 contains 13 residues. CDR3 sequence: CSARIFLTETQYF. The DNA for the CDR3 is TGCAGTGCTAGGATTTTCCTGACGGAGACCCAGTACTTC.

This clonotype was counted a few times. The chain carries TRBV7-8 and TRBJ2-7; TRBD1 aligns across 8 bases. CDR3 length: 15 amino acids. The junction had 7 bases not matched to a gene; V was cut back by 1 base and J by 5 bases. Germline assignment: CDR1 SGHVS and CDR2 FQNEAQ. The CDR3 region has the DNA TGTGCCAGCAGCTTAGACCACAGGGGGGAAGACGAGCAGTACTTC. Translating gives CASSLDHRGEDEQYF.

This clonotype has a handful of counts. The chain couples TRBV24-1 to TRBJ2-1, with 7 positions matching TRBD1. J gave up 1 base and V 12 bases, and 5 bases lay outside the gene matches. Per the germline V gene, CDR1 is KGHDR and CDR2 is SFDVKD. The length of the CDR3 is 13 residues. CDR3 sequence (DNA): TGTGCCTCAGGGGGTGGATCCTACAATGAGCAGTTCTTC. Residues: CASGGGSYNEQFF.

This clonotype was picked up a small number of times. V usage is TRBV20-1 and J usage is TRBJ1-1, with D unclear. Germline assignment: CDR1 DFQATT and CDR2 SNEGSKA (reference sequence). Between the trimmed V and J ends, which lost 7 bases and 4 bases, there was a span of 7 bases. This CDR3 comprises 10 residues. The CDR3 region has the DNA TGCAGTGGGGGTAGCACTGAAGCTTTCTTT. Translated: CSGGSTEAFF.

The chain is built from TRBV9 and TRBJ2-3; D gene ambiguous. The CDR3 sequence is 14 residues long. Germline lookup yields CDR1 SGDLS and CDR2 YYNGEE. Between the trimmed V and J ends, which lost 7 bases and 2 bases, there was a span of 14 bases. The CDR3 protein is CASPPWGITDTQYF. The CDR3 DNA is TGTGCCAGCCCCCCTTGGGGAATCACAGATACGCAGTATTTT.

In its sample, this clonotype was seen a few times. This sequence joins TRBV24-1 and TRBJ1-5, with 8 bases identical to TRBD1. The CDR3 is 13 amino acids. V was pared by 9 bases and J by 7 bases, with 7 bases of the junction left unmatched. Germline CDR1 is KGHDR and CDR2 is SFDVKD. The CDR3 nucleotides are TGTGCCACCTCCGCAGGGGGCGGGCAGCCCCAGCATTTT. Translated: CATSAGGGQPQHF.

The chain carries TRBV6-2 or TRBV6-3 and TRBJ2-7; D perhaps matches TRBD2 (6 bases). Germline V CDR1 and CDR2: MNHEY, SVGEGT. The CDR3 is made up of 14 amino acids. The V gene lost 0 bases and the J gene lost 5 bases, with 11 bases spanning the gap. The CDR3 region is CASSYSSGGHEQYF. The CDR3 nucleotides are TGTGCCAGCAGTTACTCCTCCGGGGGACACGAGCAGTACTTC.

In this sample, this clonotype turned up a few times. A read error may produce the germline difference seen at one junction end. The chain uses TRBV5-4 and TRBJ1-3; D uncertain. Germline V gene lookup returns CDR1 SGHNT and CDR2 YYREEE (reference sequence). The CDR3 is 15 amino acids. CDR3 amino acids: CASSLDPNSGNTIYF. DNA of the CDR3: TGTGCCAGCAGCTTGGACCCGAACTCTGGAAATACCATATATTTT.

The V gene is TRBV27, the J gene TRBJ2-5, with a weak D call TRBD1 (6 bases). Germline assignment: CDR1 MNHEY and CDR2 SMNVEV (reference sequence). The CDR3 loop spans 16 amino acids. V lost 1 base and J lost 5, with 17 bases in between. The CDR3: CASSLYPTGTGETQYF. In nucleotides, the CDR3 is TGTGCCAGCAGTTTATACCCAACAGGGACGGGGGAGACCCAGTACTTC.

In its sample, this clonotype was seen many times. V and J are TRBV7-2 and TRBJ2-7, with D possibly TRBD2 on 5 matching bases. The CDR3 spans 15 residues. The V end was cut by 5 bases, the J end by 0 bases, with 14 bases between. Germline CDR1 and CDR2: SGHTA and FQGNSA. The CDR3 region has the DNA TGTGCCAGCAGCGTGGAGGCCACGAGCTCCTACGAGCAGTACTTC. This gives the protein CASSVEATSSYEQYF.

This clonotype has more than one count but fewer than ten. The chain carries TRBV9 and TRBJ1-2, with D maybe TRBD1 (6 bases). The CDR3 is made up of 14 amino acids. V was clipped by 5 bases and J by 3 bases, with 14 bases between them. CDR1 is SGDLS, CDR2 YYNGEE, per germline. The CDR3 sequence is CASSRDTVYYGYTF. The CDR3 coding sequence is TGTGCCAGCAGTCGGGACACGGTCTACTATGGCTACACCTTC.

In its sample, this clonotype was seen a few times. The V call is TRBV20-1, the J call TRBJ2-7, with 11 bases aligning to TRBD1. The CDR3 covers 17 residues. Looked up from germline, CDR1 is DFQATT and CDR2 is SNEGSKA (reference sequence). V gave up 0 bases and J gave up 4 bases; unmatched junction bases: 11. The CDR3 nucleotides are TGCAGTGCTAGAGACGCTATTCCGGGACAGGGGGATTACGAGCAGTACTTC. This encodes CSARDAIPGQGDYEQYF.

The genes are TRBV2 and TRBJ2-7; 9 positions match TRBD1. The junction had 8 bases not matched to a gene; V was cut back by 5 bases and J by 6 bases. Germline V CDR1 and CDR2: SNHLY, FYNNEI. The CDR3 loop spans 14 amino acids. As DNA, the CDR3 is TGTGCCAGCAGTCCACCGGGACAGGGTTCCGAGCAGTACTTC. Residues: CASSPPGQGSEQYF.

A word on this clonotype: Mismatch with germline at one junction end may stem from a read error. The chain recombines TRBV6-5 with TRBJ2-1; D call uncertain. There are 13 residues in the CDR3. The germline V gene has CDR1 MNHEY and CDR2 SVGAGI. The CDR3 sequence: CASSLSPVNEKFF. The CDR3 DNA sequence: TGTGCCAGCAGTTTGTCCCCGGTCAATGAGAAGTTCTTC.

The chain links TRBV20-1 to TRBJ2-3; 11 bases align to TRBD2. The V segment lost 3 bases and the J segment 3 bases; nucleotides outside the gene matches: 8. Germline CDR1 and CDR2: DFQATT and SNEGSKA (reference sequence). The CDR3 is made up of 16 amino acids. CDR3 coding DNA: TGCAGTGCTAGTCGGTCGGGACTAGCGGTGACAGATACGCAGTATTTT. Translating gives CSASRSGLAVTDTQYF.

The rearrangement joins TRBV27 to TRBJ1-5, with TRBD1 identical over 7 bases. CDR3 length: 15 residues. Germline V CDR1 and CDR2: MNHEY, SMNVEV (reference sequence). J was trimmed by 4 bases and V by 2 bases; bases with no gene match: 5. Here the CDR3 reads CASSLNRGFNQPQHF. The CDR3 DNA is TGTGCCAGCAGTTTAAACAGGGGTTTTAATCAGCCCCAGCATTTT.